These T cell receptor beta chains were read from a single sample in a study of PD-1 blockade in classical Hodgkin lymphoma. Sequenced by immunoSEQ multiplex PCR; TCRdb stores in-frame clones only, minus some. This table has 1,500 to 2,000 clones, roughly 81% appearing once. The source material was peripheral blood mononuclear cells (PBMCs), sampled at baseline. The source of these receptors is a human donor with classical Hodgkin lymphoma. CDR3s include the opening cysteine and the closing phenylalanine or tryptophan. The order of the fields is clone size, V gene, D gene, J gene, CDR3 DNA, CDR3 protein. A D gene is named only where the DNA matches it firmly. Some rows have no size entry. The others give once, few or many, or a class for an expanded clone.

>.|TRBV7-8|TRBD1|TRBJ2-7
TGTGCCAGCAGCTCGTGGGACAGGGACTCCTACGAGCAGTACTTC
CASSSWDRDSYEQYF
>.|TRBV7-2|.|TRBJ2-4
TGTGCCAGCAGCCCTGTTGCACTAGCCAAAAACATTCAGTACTTC
CASSPVALAKNIQYF
>.|TRBV7-2|TRBD2|TRBJ2-1
TGTGCCAGCAGCTTATGGACTAGCGGAGGCTACAATGAGCAGTTCTTC
CASSLWTSGGYNEQFF
>.|TRBV4-3|TRBD1|TRBJ2-2
TGCGCCAGCAGCCAAGATTATGACAGGGGAAACACCGGGGAGCTGTTTTTT
CASSQDYDRGNTGELFF
>once|TRBV29-1|.|TRBJ2-5
TGCAGCGTTTTTTCAGGGGGGGAGACCCAGTACTTC
CSVFSGGETQYF
>.|TRBV7-2|TRBD2|TRBJ2-7
TGTGCCAGCAGCTTAGGGTGGGGACTAGCCTCCGAGCAGTACTTC
CASSLGWGLASEQYF
>.|TRBV4-3|.|TRBJ2-5
TGCGCCAGCAGCCACGAGGGACATCCTTCCCAAGAGACCCAGTACTTC
CASSHEGHPSQETQYF
>once|TRBV9|TRBD1|TRBJ2-5
TGTGCCAGCAGCGCTGGGACAGGGAAGGGCCAAGAGACCCAGTACTTC
CASSAGTGKGQETQYF
>.|TRBV11-3|TRBD2|TRBJ2-1
TGTGCCAGCAGCCCCCGGACTAGCGGGGGTCAGGGGGATGAGCAGTTCTTC
CASSPRTSGGQGDEQFF
>.|TRBV6-8|.|TRBJ2-7
TGTGCCAGCAGTGAACCGTACGAGCAGTACTTC
CASSEPYEQYF
>once|TRBV7-2|.|TRBJ2-3
TGTGCCAGCAGCTTACCGGGGGTTACCACAGATACGCAGTATTTT
CASSLPGVTTDTQYF
>.|TRBV5-1|TRBD1|TRBJ1-6
TGCGCCAGCAGCCTACAGGGGGGGAATTCACCCCTCCACTTT
CASSLQGGNSPLHF
>.|TRBV29-1|.|TRBJ2-5
TGCAGCACGGGACAAGAGACCCAGTACTTC
CSTGQETQYF
>once|TRBV19|.|TRBJ2-7
TGTGCCAGTAGTATCTCGGCCTTGTACGAGCAGTACTTC
CASSISALYEQYF
>.|TRBV4-2|.|TRBJ2-7
TGTGCCAGCAGCCAAGATCAGGGCGCGGGCTCCTACGAGCAGTACTTC
CASSQDQGAGSYEQYF
>.|TRBV19|TRBD1|TRBJ1-1
TGTGCCAGTAGTCTAGGGGCGGGACAGCACACTGAAGCTTTCTTT
CASSLGAGQHTEAFF
>.|TRBV4-3|TRBD1|TRBJ1-6
TGCGCCAGCAGCCAAGAAGGGGTACAGGGGACGAGGGGTTCACCCCTCCACTTT
CASSQEGVQGTRGSPLHF
>once|TRBV30|TRBD1|TRBJ2-2
TGTGCCTGGAGAAGACAGGGCTCGAACACCGGGGAGCTGTTTTTT
CAWRRQGSNTGELFF
>few|TRBV4-3|.|TRBJ2-7
TGCGCCAGCAGCCCCGGTCGGGTCAGGCCCTACGAGCAGTACTTC
CASSPGRVRPYEQYF
>.|TRBV27|.|TRBJ1-4
TGTGCCAGCAGTTTAAGGGGGGCAGGAAACGAAAAACTGTTTTTT
CASSLRGAGNEKLFF
>once|TRBV5-4|.|TRBJ2-7
TGTGCCAGCAGCGGGAAAGACCTCTACGAGCAGTACTTC
CASSGKDLYEQYF
>.|TRBV5-4|.|TRBJ2-7
TGTGCCAGCAGCTTGACAGGAGTCAACGAGCAGTACTTC
CASSLTGVNEQYF
>.|TRBV5-4|.|TRBJ1-4
TGTGCCAGCAGCTCCCCGGGGATCGTGGGTGAAAAACTGTTTTTT
CASSSPGIVGEKLFF
>.|TRBV5-4|TRBD1|TRBJ2-1
TGTGCCAGCAGCTATGACAGGGGCTCCTACAATGAGCAGTTCTTC
CASSYDRGSYNEQFF
>few|TRBV6-1|TRBD2|TRBJ2-5
TGTGCCAGCAGGGGGACTAGCGGGGGCGGGGAGACCCAGTACTTC
CASRGTSGGGETQYF
>.|TRBV11-1|TRBD1|TRBJ1-1
TGTGCCAGCAGCAACACAAGGACAGGGAACACTGAAGCTTTCTTT
CASSNTRTGNTEAFF
>.|TRBV18|TRBD1|TRBJ1-4
TGTGCCAGCTCACTTGGGACAGGGAAGGAAAAACTGTTTTTT
CASSLGTGKEKLFF
>.|TRBV20-1|.|TRBJ1-1
TGCAGTCCGCAGCTGAACACTGAAGCTTTCTTT
CSPQLNTEAFF
>.|TRBV27|.|TRBJ1-4
TGTGCCAGCAGTGAAGAGGGTGATGAAAAACTGTTTTTT
CASSEEGDEKLFF
>.|TRBV19|.|TRBJ1-1
TGTGCCAGTTCGCAGGGGATCATGAACACTGAAGCTTTCTTT
CASSQGIMNTEAFF
>.|TRBV7-3|TRBD1|TRBJ1-5
TGTGCCAGCAGCCTTAAATGGGGACAGGAACCCTTACGATTTAGCAATCAGCCCCAGCATTTT
CASSLKWGQEPLRFSNQPQHF